This T cell receptor beta chain emerged from a study of PD-1 blockade in classical Hodgkin lymphoma. Overall study findings and caveats: When nivolumab was started under 1 year after ASCT, patients were excluded. CD4+ TCR diversity, unlike CD8+, rose significantly by C4D1.

Regarding this clone: Its antigen is currently unknown.

V was shortened by 4 bases and J by 4 bases, with 23 bases between the two germline ends. CDR3 length: 17 amino acids. Germline-derived CDR1 and CDR2 are SGHRS and YFSETQ. All the patients suffered relapse after autologous stem cell transplantation, and brentuximab vedotin exposure differed. Investigators isolated CD4+ T cells from thawed PBMCs through magnetic negative selection. Complete response, partial response or progressive disease constituted the best responses recorded. Clones were sequenced by immunoSEQ multiplex PCR, and TCRdb holds only the in-frame ones, with some missing. The sample lists 27,000 or so clones; around three quarters were seen once.

The specimen was CD4+ T cells from blood, collected at baseline. The J gene is TRBJ1-2, the V gene TRBV5-1; tentative D call: TRBD1 (6 bases). The sequence was obtained from a human donor with classical Hodgkin lymphoma. The CDR3 DNA follows: TGCGCCAGCAGCGTCGCCCTGAACAGGGATAGTGGCTATGGCTACACCTTC. Amino acid sequence: CASSVALNRDSGYGYTF.